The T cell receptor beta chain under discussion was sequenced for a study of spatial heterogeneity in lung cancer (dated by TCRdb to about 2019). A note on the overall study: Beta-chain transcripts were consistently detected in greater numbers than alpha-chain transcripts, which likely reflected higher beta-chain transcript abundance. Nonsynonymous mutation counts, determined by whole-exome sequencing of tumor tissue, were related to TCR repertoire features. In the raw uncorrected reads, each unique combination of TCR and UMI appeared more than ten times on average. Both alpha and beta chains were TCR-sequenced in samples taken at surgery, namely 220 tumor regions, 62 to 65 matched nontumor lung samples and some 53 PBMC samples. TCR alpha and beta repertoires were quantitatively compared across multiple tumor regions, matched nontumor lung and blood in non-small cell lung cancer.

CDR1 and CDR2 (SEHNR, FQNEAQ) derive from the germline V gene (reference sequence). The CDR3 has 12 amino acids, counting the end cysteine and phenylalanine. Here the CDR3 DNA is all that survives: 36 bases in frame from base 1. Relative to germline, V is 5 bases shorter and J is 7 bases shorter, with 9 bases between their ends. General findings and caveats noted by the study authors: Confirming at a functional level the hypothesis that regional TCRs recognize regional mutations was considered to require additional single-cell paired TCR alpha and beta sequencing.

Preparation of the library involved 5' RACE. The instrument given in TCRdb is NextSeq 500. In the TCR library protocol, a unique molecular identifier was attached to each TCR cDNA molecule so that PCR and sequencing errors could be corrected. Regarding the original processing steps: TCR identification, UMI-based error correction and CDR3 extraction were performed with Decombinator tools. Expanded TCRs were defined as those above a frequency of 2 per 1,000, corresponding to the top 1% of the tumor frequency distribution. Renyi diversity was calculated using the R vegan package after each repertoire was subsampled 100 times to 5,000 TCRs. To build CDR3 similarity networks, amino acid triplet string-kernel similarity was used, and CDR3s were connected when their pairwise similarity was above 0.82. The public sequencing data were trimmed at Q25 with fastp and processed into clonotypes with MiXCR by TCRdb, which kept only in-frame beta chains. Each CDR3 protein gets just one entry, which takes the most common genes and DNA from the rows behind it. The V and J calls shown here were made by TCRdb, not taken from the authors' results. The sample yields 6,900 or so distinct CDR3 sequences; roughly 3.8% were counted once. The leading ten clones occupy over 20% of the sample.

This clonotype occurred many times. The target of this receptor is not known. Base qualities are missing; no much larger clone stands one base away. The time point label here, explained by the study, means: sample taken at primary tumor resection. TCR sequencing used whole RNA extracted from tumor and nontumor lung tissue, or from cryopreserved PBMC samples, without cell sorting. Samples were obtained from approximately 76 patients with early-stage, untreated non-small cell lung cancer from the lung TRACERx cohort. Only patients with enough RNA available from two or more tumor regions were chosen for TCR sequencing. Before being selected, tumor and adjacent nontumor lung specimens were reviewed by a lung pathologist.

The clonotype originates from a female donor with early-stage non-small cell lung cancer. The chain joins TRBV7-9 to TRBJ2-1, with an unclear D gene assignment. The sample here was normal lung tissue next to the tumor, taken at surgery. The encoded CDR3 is CASSQIPNEQFF. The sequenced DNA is TGTGCCAGCAGCCAAATACCAAATGAGCAGTTCTTC.